The entry below describes one TCR beta chain. This sample was taken from a study of blood T cell repertoires in COVID-19. Study overall: PBMCs, B-cell-depleted T cells, or T cells provided the cDNA or gDNA that made up the material.

Original data processing: For nucleated cells, counts were estimated from reference gene primer amplification. The protocol was immunoSEQ multiplex PCR, while the TCRdb copy is restricted to in-frame clones and leaves out a portion. V and J calls plus clone size are reproduced from that table; the DNA served to infer D and trimming. The table includes 92,000 or so clones, about nine tenths detected once. This CDR3 is 13 amino acids long. The J segment lost 4 bases and the V segment lost 6 bases, leaving 5 bases of the junction unmatched. The sample was peripheral blood. The chain carries TRBV12-3 or TRBV12-4 and TRBJ2-7; TRBD1 agrees at 8 bases. The TCR was taken from a man aged 60-69 years with acute or convalescent COVID-19. The CDR3 reads CASSSDRAYEQYF. In nucleotides, the CDR3 is TGTGCCAGCAGCTCGGACAGGGCTTACGAGCAGTACTTC.